Listed below are T cell receptor beta chains from one sample, sequenced in a study of blood T cell repertoires in COVID-19. Produced via immunoSEQ multiplex PCR; TCRdb's table is partial and in-frame only. The sample shows 340,000 or so clones, around 82% of them seen only once. Sequenced material: peripheral blood. The receptors were sampled from a man aged 25-45 years with active or convalescent COVID-19. The CDR3 runs from the conserved cysteine through the conserved F or W. Each record gives: clone size, D gene, J gene, V gene, CDR3 DNA, CDR3 protein. D genes are given only for firm matches. Clone size is given for some rows only: seen once, a few or many times, or a class if the clone is expanded.

NA TRBD1 TRBJ1-1 TRBV30 TGTGCCTGGGGCCCGGACAGGGGGTCCACTGAAGCTTTCTTT CAWGPDRGSTEAFF
NA TRBD2 TRBJ2-1 TRBV19 TGTGCCAGTAGTATGACTAGCGGGAGCCCCCACAATGAGCAGTTCTTC CASSMTSGSPHNEQFF
NA TRBD2 TRBJ2-1 TRBV7-8 TGTGCCAGCACCCGACCCCAACTAGCGGGAGGGAGCAATGAGCAGTTCTTC CASTRPQLAGGSNEQFF
NA TRBD1 TRBJ1-2 TRBV5-1 TGCGCCAGCAGCTCTACCGGGACAGGGCTCACAATTTATGGCTACACCTTC CASSSTGTGLTIYGYTF
NA NA TRBJ2-1 TRBV28 TGTGCCAGCAGTCGTCCGGGTTATTATGAGCAGTTCTTC CASSRPGYYEQFF
NA TRBD1 TRBJ1-4 TRBV4-2 TGTGCCAGCAGCCAAGATTTAAGACGCTCGTGGCAGGGGGTTCGGAATAATGAAAAACTGTTTTTT CASSQDLRRSWQGVRNNEKLFF
NA TRBD1 TRBJ1-2 TRBV6-5 TGTGCCAGCAGCCTCGGGACAGGGGCCGGCTACACCTTC CASSLGTGAGYTF
NA NA TRBJ1-1 TRBV5-6 TGTGCCAGCAGCCACACAGACGAAGCTTTCTTT CASSHTDEAFF
NA NA TRBJ1-2 TRBV12-3/TRBV12-4 TGTGCCAGCAGTTCTTCTAGCACCCCGGTGAACACCTTC CASSSSSTPVNTF
NA NA TRBJ2-1 TRBV11-2 TGTGCCAGCAGCTTAGCGGGTTCAAGAGAGCAGTTCTTC CASSLAGSREQFF
NA TRBD1 TRBJ2-7 TRBV4-2 TGTGCCAGCAGCCCAGCTTCTGGACAGGGGTCGAACTACGAGCAGTACTTC CASSPASGQGSNYEQYF
once TRBD1 TRBJ1-5 TRBV6-1 TGTGCCAGCAGTGACACAGGGGAGTTTCAGCCCCAGCATTTT CASSDTGEFQPQHF
NA TRBD1 TRBJ1-2 TRBV7-3 TGTGCCAGCAGCCCCTCCGGGACAGCCCATGGCTACACCTTC CASSPSGTAHGYTF
NA NA TRBJ1-2 TRBV4-2 TGTGCCAGCAGCCAAGATGGTTTGGGCAACTATGGCTACACCTTC CASSQDGLGNYGYTF